Listed below are T cell receptor beta chains from one sample, sequenced in a study of T-cell reconstitution after alpha-beta-depleted transplantation in children. MiXCR, run by TCRdb on the PCR reads, gives a single entry per CDR3 protein. The table records over 200,000 distinct CDR3 sequences, around 9.6% of them present only once. This sample comprised PBMCs from the stem cell graft donor, obtained from the stem cell graft. The origin of the receptors is a human donor who donated a stem cell graft to a child with acute lymphoblastic leukemia. The CDR3 runs from the conserved cysteine through the conserved F or W. A D gene is named only where the DNA matches it firmly. Clone sizes are given selectively: once, few, many, or a class where the clone is expanded.

d_gene	abundance	v_gene	j_gene	CDR3nt	CDR3aa
-	few	TRBV6-2/TRBV6-3	TRBJ2-3	TGTGCCAGCAGTCGACAGCGGCCACAAAGCACAGATACGCAGTATTTT	CASSRQRPQSTDTQYF
-	-	TRBV11-2	TRBJ1-4	TGTGCCAGCAGCCCCCGTGGGGGTTGGGATGAAAAACTGTTTTTT	CASSPRGGWDEKLFF
-	-	TRBV12-3/TRBV12-4	TRBJ1-5	TGTGCCAGCAGTTTAGGAACGGCCGGATTAAATCAGCCCCAGCATTTT	CASSLGTAGLNQPQHF
TRBD2	-	TRBV4-1	TRBJ2-1	TGCGCCAGCAGCCAAGGACTAGCGGGGGCCTACAATGAGCAGTTCTTC	CASSQGLAGAYNEQFF
-	-	TRBV12-3/TRBV12-4	TRBJ1-5	TGTGCCAGCAGTATTGGGGGACCCAATCAGCCCCAGCATTTT	CASSIGGPNQPQHF
TRBD2	few	TRBV12-3/TRBV12-4	TRBJ2-1	TGTGCCAGCAGTTTGATAGCGGGGGGGGTCAATGAGCAGTTCTTC	CASSLIAGGVNEQFF
TRBD2	few	TRBV2	TRBJ2-3	TGTGCCAGCAGTGATCCGCGGGGGGCGACAGATACGCAGTATTTT	CASSDPRGATDTQYF
-	-	TRBV7-8	TRBJ1-4	TGTGCCAGCAGCTTGACCCCGCAGGGGTTCGGGGAAAAACTGTTTTTT	CASSLTPQGFGEKLFF
TRBD1	few	TRBV11-2	TRBJ2-5	TGTGCCAGCAGCCCCAGGACAGGGGGGCAAGAGACCCAGTACTTC	CASSPRTGGQETQYF
-	-	TRBV10-3	TRBJ2-7	TGTGCCATCAGTGAGTCTCGCGGATGCGAGCAGTACTTC	CAISESRGCEQYF
-	many	TRBV27	TRBJ1-2	TGTGCCAGCAGAGGGGTTTTTGGCTACACCTTC	CASRGVFGYTF
-	few	TRBV7-9	TRBJ1-1	TGTGCCAGCAGCCGGGGGGGAATCGACACTGAAGCTTTCTTT	CASSRGGIDTEAFF
-	-	TRBV12-3/TRBV12-4	TRBJ1-5	TGTGCCAGCAGTCGCAGGGAAAATCAGCCCCAGCATTTT	CASSRRENQPQHF
TRBD1	-	TRBV27	TRBJ1-1	TGTGCCAGCAGAAAACAGGGGAGGGGGAACACTGAAGCTTTCTTT	CASRKQGRGNTEAFF